The entry below gives a single TCR beta chain sequence along with its context. Per the study methods: Researchers report that nucleated cell counts were estimated from reference gene primer amplification. Only in-frame clones appear in the TCRdb table, and some are missing; sequencing was by immunoSEQ multiplex PCR. V and J calls and clone size are copied from that table; D and trimming were computed from the DNA. The sample contains 100,000 or so clones, roughly 80% of which appear only once. The V and J ends lost 4 bases and 0 bases respectively, with 3 bases between them. This CDR3 region has 12 residues. Germline V gene lookup returns CDR1 SGHKS and CDR2 YYEKEE (reference sequence). This sample stems from a study of blood T cell repertoires in COVID-19. The wider study: Nucleic acid was either cDNA or gDNA, and it came from T cells, B-cell-depleted T cells, or PBMCs.

This receptor was taken from a human donor in a cohort sampled during active COVID-19. The chain combines TRBV5-5 with TRBJ2-3; D is unresolved. Sequenced material: peripheral blood. CDR3 amino acids: CASSLSTDTQYF. The DNA for the CDR3 is TGTGCCAGCAGCCTGAGCACAGATACGCAGTATTTT.